This TCR beta chain originates from a study of OX40 agonist ivuxolimab in advanced cancers. Context from the whole study: Ivuxolimab was an agonistic, fully human IgG2 monoclonal antibody directed against OX40 (CD134), a costimulatory receptor. The purpose of peripheral TCRbeta sequencing was to test whether ivuxolimab changed TCR sequence diversity and led to clonal T-cell expansion. The paper reports the monotherapy dose-escalation portion (N = 52 patients) of the phase I ivuxolimab trial. Patients were allowed to have had prior anti-PD-1, anti-PD-L1 or anti-CTLA-4 therapy, and around 40% of the dose-escalation patients had previously received checkpoint inhibitors. Intravenous ivuxolimab was administered to patients every 2 weeks at six dose levels: 0.01, 0.1, 0.3, 1.5, 3 and 10 mg/kg. Of the roughly 54 patients in dose escalation, some 20 had hepatocellular carcinoma, around 15 had melanoma, 9 had renal cell carcinoma and 9 had head and neck cancer. Partial responses were achieved by three dose-escalation patients, of whom one had hepatocellular carcinoma and two had cutaneous melanoma. In the dose-escalation cohort, 70% to 90% of patients were male, and the mean age was roughly 60 years with a range of roughly 23 to 79. Summary of the overall study and its limitations: In the 0.1-3.0 mg/kg groups, partial responders had among the lowest normalized peripheral clonal expansion, particularly in CD8+ T cells. The antigen specificity of the clonally expanded peripheral T cells was not determined. After ivuxolimab, CD8+ T cells had more expanded clones than CD4+ T cells on average. At doses of 0.1 to 3.0 mg/kg, clonal expansion of both CD4+ and CD8+ blood T cells was observed from baseline to week 6. Low levels of normalized T-cell clonal expansion were also seen in some nonresponding patients.

Patients with a history of autoimmune disease or receiving systemic immunosuppression were excluded from the trial. Peripheral blood for TCR sequencing was collected from all dose cohorts at baseline, on cycle 4 day 1, and on cycle 7 day 1. Samples were obtained from an open-label, multicenter, first-in-human phase I dose-escalation trial of ivuxolimab. Adults with locally advanced or metastatic head and neck squamous cell, hepatocellular, melanoma or renal cell carcinoma were enrolled in the trial. Before TCR sequencing, CD4+ and CD8+ T cells were separately sorted from peripheral blood. Inclusive of the bounding cysteine and phenylalanine, the CDR3 is 13 residues long. The sequence is cut down to CDR3 DNA, 39 bases in frame from base 1. The germline V gene provides CDR1 SGHNT and CDR2 YENEEA. Trimming takes 5 bases from V and 2 bases from J, and the germline ends sit 9 bases apart. On this clone: What this receptor recognizes is not known. No much larger clone is present one base from it, and per-base qualities are unavailable.

Genomic DNA was isolated from the sorted cells so that the TCRbeta CDR3 region could be sequenced. The immunoSEQ Assay was used for sequencing of TCRbeta CDR3 regions. Imported from immuneACCESS, the table was reduced by TCRdb to in-frame sequences with V and J called. These copies leave out some clones; in studies compared against another copy, an unresolved V gene accounts for under half, and the cause of the remainder is not known. The table for this sample lists more than 70,000 clones; roughly 85% of them were counted only once. The ten biggest clones cover 2% of the sample. Rearrangement joined TRBV11-3 to TRBJ2-5; the D gene assignment is perhaps TRBD1 or TRBD2, with each matching 5 bases. This TCR was recovered from an adult with an advanced solid tumor such as melanoma, head and neck, liver or kidney cancer. Sequencing used CD4+ or CD8+ T cells sorted from blood, obtained in a trial of the OX40 agonist ivuxolimab. The DNA is as follows: TGTGCCAGCAGCCGTGGGGGTCAAGAGACCCAGTACTTC. This translates into CASSRGGQETQYF.